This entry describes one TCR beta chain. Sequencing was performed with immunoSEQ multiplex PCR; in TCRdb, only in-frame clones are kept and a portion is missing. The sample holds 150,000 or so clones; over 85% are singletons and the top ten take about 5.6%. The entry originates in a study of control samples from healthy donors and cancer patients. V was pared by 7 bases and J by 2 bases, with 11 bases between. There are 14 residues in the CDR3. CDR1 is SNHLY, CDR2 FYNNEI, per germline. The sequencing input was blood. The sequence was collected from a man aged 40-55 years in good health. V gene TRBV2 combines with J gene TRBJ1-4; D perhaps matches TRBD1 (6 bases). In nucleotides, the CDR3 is TGTGCCAGCATCAGGGGTAGTACTAATGAAAAACTGTTTTTT. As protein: CASIRGSTNEKLFF.